The entry below describes one T cell receptor (beta chain). Its antigen remains unknown. The entry originates in a study of shared clonotypes between healthy human individuals. Assay used: immunoSEQ multiplex PCR; TCRdb lists only in-frame clones, some missing. The data contain over a million clones, approximately 98.5% of them singletons. V lost 3 bases and J 7 bases, leaving 13 bases between the germline ends. The CDR3 sequence is 12 residues long. The germline V gene encodes CDR1 GTSNPN and CDR2 SVGIG (reference sequence). Study-level points and caveats: Some clonotypes were shared by all four sorted-subset donors, while others were not shared. The non-shared ones had lower generation probabilities than the shared ones. Limitation of the genetic and exposure-history diversity represented came from the few donors.

None of the donors, who were healthy HIV-negative adults, had recently had acute infections or vaccinations. Among the donors, all were Caucasian adults who lived in Nashville, Tennessee. Specimen: naive CD4+ T cells sorted from blood. As for subset: CD45RA+ positively selected. This TCR derives from a young man in good health. The chain is built from TRBV30 and TRBJ2-7, with TRBD1 as a possible D gene (5 bases). The CDR3 bases are TGTGCCTGGAGGGCGACAGCTTGGGAGCAGTACTTC. Its protein product is CAWRATAWEQYF.